The 32 T cell receptor beta chains reported below all come from one sample, sequenced in a study of blood T cell repertoires in COVID-19. Sequencing used immunoSEQ multiplex PCR; TCRdb keeps in-frame clones, though not all of them. The sample lists over 65,000 clones; under 95% were seen once. The sequenced sample consisted of peripheral blood. The receptors originated from a human donor in a cohort sampled during active COVID-19.

V usage is TRBV7-3 and J usage is TRBJ2-7; tentatively, D is TRBD1 (6 bases). The CDR3 loop spans 16 amino acids. Germline-derived CDR1 and CDR2 are SGHTA and FQGTGA. V dropped 5 bases and J dropped 3 bases, with 20 bases sitting between them. The CDR3 DNA reads as TGTGCCAGCAGCCTAAACCGGGACACTGGAATCTACGAGCAGTACTTC. As protein: CASSLNRDTGIYEQYF.

This clone appeared once. The rearrangement uses TRBV19 and TRBJ1-5; D remains ambiguous. V gave up 6 bases and J gave up 11 bases, with 26 bases separating them. This CDR3 contains 16 residues. Germline CDR1 reads LNHDA; CDR2 reads SQIVND (reference sequence). For the CDR3, the DNA is TGTGCCAGTAGCCCTCTCTTTAAGACGGCGGTCCAGACCCAGCATTTT. As protein: CASSPLFKTAVQTQHF.

The chain links TRBV4-2 to TRBJ1-5; no clear D. This CDR3 is 14 amino acids long. V was shortened by 5 bases and J by 3 bases, with 11 bases between the two germline ends. CDR1 and CDR2 from the germline V gene are LGHNA and YNFKEQ. The CDR3 reads CASSAGRVNQPQHF. In DNA form, the CDR3 reads TGTGCCAGCAGCGCCGGGAGGGTCAATCAGCCCCAGCATTTT.

The genes are TRBV30 and TRBJ2-1; TRBD2 agrees at 11 bases. J lost 9 bases, V lost 5 bases, and 9 bases had no gene match. Germline V gene data show CDR1 as GTSNPN and CDR2 as SVGIG (reference sequence). CDR3 length: 14 residues. This chain's CDR3 is CAWVSGRALGEQFF. CDR3 sequence (DNA): TGTGCCTGGGTTAGCGGGAGGGCCCTGGGTGAGCAGTTCTTC.

V usage is TRBV30 and J usage is TRBJ2-7, with D perhaps TRBD2 (7 bases). This CDR3 spans 14 amino acids. The ends were cut back, 6 bases at V and 3 bases at J, with 18 bases in the middle. CDR1 and CDR2 from the germline V gene are GTSNPN and SVGIG (reference sequence). The CDR3 is CACPKAGASYEQYF. The CDR3 DNA is TGTGCCTGCCCTAAGGCGGGGGCAAGCTACGAGCAGTACTTC.

This clone occurred a few times. V is TRBV6-2 or TRBV6-3 and J is TRBJ2-7, with 10 bases aligning to TRBD2. The CDR3 contains 15 residues. CDR1 MNHEY and CDR2 SVGEGT come from the germline V gene. Trimming took 3 bases from V and 6 from J; bases not matched to a gene: 8. The CDR3 DNA reads as TGTGCCAGCAGTTATCTCCTAGCGGGAGTGGGCGAGCAGTACTTC. Its translation is CASSYLLAGVGEQYF.

The chain links TRBV9 to TRBJ2-1; possibly TRBD2 for D (6 bases). The V gene's germline CDR1 is SGDLS and CDR2 YYNGEE. The V end lost 4 bases, the J end lost 4 bases, and 15 bases lay between the germline ends. The CDR3 consists of 15 residues. DNA of the CDR3: TGTGCCAGCAGCCCGCGGGACCTGCGATACAATGAGCAGTTCTTC. This gives the protein CASSPRDLRYNEQFF.

This chain links TRBV4-2 with TRBJ2-2; 7 bases are a match to TRBD2. The CDR3 runs to 18 residues. The germline V gene encodes CDR1 LGHNA and CDR2 YNFKEQ. Trimming cost V 4 bases and J 0 bases; bases outside gene matches: 11. CDR3 amino acids: CASSPQYLAASNTGELFF. In nucleotides, the CDR3 is TGTGCCAGCAGCCCTCAATATCTAGCGGCCTCGAACACCGGGGAGCTGTTTTTT.

The J gene is TRBJ2-1, the V gene TRBV7-2; 7 bases align to TRBD1. Germline V CDR1 and CDR2: SGHTA, FQGNSA. V was clipped by 5 bases and J by 9 bases; unmatched bases: 10. The CDR3 covers 14 residues. The CDR3 DNA reads TGTGCCAGCAGCCCAAGACAGGGAGCGAGTGAGCAGTTCTTC. Translating gives CASSPRQGASEQFF.

Here the CDR3 DNA reads TGTGCCAGCAGCGTCCAGGGGTACGAGCAGTACTTC. Protein product: CASSVQGYEQYF. The chain has TRBV7-2 and TRBJ2-7; a weak D match, TRBD1 (6 bases). Germline CDR1 reads SGHTA; CDR2 reads FQGNSA. With 5 bases removed from V and 4 bases from J, the gap between germline ends came to 9 bases. The CDR3 is made up of 12 amino acids.

The rearrangement joins TRBV19 to TRBJ2-7; D gene uncertain. V shed 6 bases and J shed 2 bases, with 14 bases lying between them. Germline CDR1 and CDR2: LNHDA and SQIVND (reference sequence). The CDR3 is 14 residues long. The CDR3 DNA reads as TGTGCCAGTAGGGTTTCAAGCGCGACCTACGAGCAGTACTTC. This gives the protein CASRVSSATYEQYF.

The chain employs TRBV5-7 and TRBJ2-2; D not certain. TRBV5-7 is an open reading frame, and its role is uncertain. Trimming took off 1 base at V and 1 base at J, with 5 bases between the two ends. The CDR3 is 14 residues long. The CDR3 DNA reads as TGTGCCAGCAGCTTGAACGGGAACACCGGGGAGCTGTTTTTT. This sequence encodes CASSLNGNTGELFF.

The CDR3 DNA sequence: TGTGCCAGCAGTTTAAGGTCCCTAGCGGGAGAGGGCACCGGGGAGCTGTTTTTT. Protein sequence: CASSLRSLAGEGTGELFF. The J gene is TRBJ2-2, the V gene TRBV27; 10 bases line up with TRBD2. V was clipped by 2 bases and J by 4 bases; unmatched bases: 10. In germline, CDR1 is MNHEY, CDR2 SMNVEV (reference sequence). The CDR3 sequence is 18 residues long.

The chain is built from TRBV9 and TRBJ2-7, with 12 positions matching TRBD2. V lost 3 bases, J lost 3 bases, and 4 bases stayed unmatched. This CDR3 spans 15 amino acids. Germline assignment: CDR1 SGDLS and CDR2 YYNGEE. CDR3 protein: CASSGRTSGVYEQYF. The CDR3 nucleotides read TGTGCCAGCAGCGGGAGGACTAGCGGGGTCTACGAGCAGTACTTC.

The CDR3 DNA is TGTGCCAGCAGTGTAACTAGCGGGAGATACAATGAGCAGTTCTTC. Translated, it gives CASSVTSGRYNEQFF. The rearrangement links TRBV6-4 to TRBJ2-1; 11 bases are a match to TRBD2. CDR3 length: 15 amino acids. CDR1 is MRHNA, CDR2 SNTAGT, per germline. V was pared by 4 bases and J by 4 bases, with 3 bases of the junction left unmatched.

The chain combines TRBV9 with TRBJ2-5; 7 nucleotides match TRBD1. CDR3 length: 14 residues. Per the germline V gene, CDR1 is SGDLS and CDR2 is YYNGEE. V was clipped by 0 bases and J by 4 bases; unmatched bases: 3. The CDR3 is CASSVGQGGETQYF. The CDR3 DNA reads TGTGCCAGCAGCGTAGGACAGGGTGGAGAGACCCAGTACTTC. Supplemented by reference TRBV9 and TRBJ2-5, the full variable domain reads DSGVTQTPKHLITATGQRVTLRCSPRSGDLSVYWYQQSLDQGLQFLIQYYNGEERAKGNILERFSAQQFPDLHSELNLSSLELGDSALYFCASSVGQGGETQYFGPGTRLLVL.

The genes are TRBV5-1 and TRBJ2-7; 9 bases agree with TRBD1. Unmatched junction bases numbered 5, after V lost 7 bases and J lost 3 bases. Germline loops: CDR1 SGHRS, CDR2 YFSETQ. This CDR3 has 13 residues. CDR3 protein: CASHRDRDYEQYF. The CDR3 DNA reads as TGCGCCAGCCACCGGGACAGGGACTACGAGCAGTACTTC.

The chain recombines TRBV6-6 with TRBJ1-1, with D unclear. CDR3 length equals 12 residues. Germline lookup yields CDR1 MNHNY and CDR2 SVGAGI (reference sequence). Trimming left V 8 bases short and J 3 bases short, with 10 bases between. In DNA, the CDR3 is TGTGCCAGCTTATGGGAGGACACTGAAGCTTTCTTT. It is translated as CASLWEDTEAFF.

This chain uses TRBV4-3 with TRBJ2-4, with D possibly TRBD2 on 6 matching bases. Per germline, CDR1 LGHNA and CDR2 YSLEER. Between the trimmed V and J ends, which lost 1 base and 0 bases, there was a span of 13 bases. The CDR3 is 17 residues long. In nucleotides, the CDR3 is TGCGCCAGCAGCCAAGCTGTTATCGGGGGAGCCAAAAACATTCAGTACTTC. Its translation is CASSQAVIGGAKNIQYF.

V gene TRBV2 combines with J gene TRBJ2-1; D is possibly TRBD2 (5 bases). V dropped 4 bases and J dropped 4 bases, with 14 bases sitting between them. CDR3 size: 15 residues. CDR1 and CDR2 (germline): SNHLY, FYNNEI. This CDR3 reads CASSARAMPYNEQFF. DNA of the CDR3: TGTGCCAGCAGTGCGAGGGCCATGCCTTACAATGAGCAGTTCTTC.

This rearrangement joins TRBV20-1 to TRBJ1-2; D unclear. The CDR3 has 11 residues. V shed 4 bases and J shed 2 bases, with 5 bases lying between them. Germline V lookup: CDR1 DFQATT, CDR2 SNEGSKA (reference sequence). CDR3 DNA sequence: TGCAGTGCTAATCGGAACTATGGCTACACCTTC. It yields the protein CSANRNYGYTF.

This chain uses TRBV7-2 with TRBJ2-5, with 7 bases aligning to TRBD2. The CDR3 runs to 14 residues. Germline CDR1 is SGHTA and CDR2 is FQGNSA. Losses at the gene ends were 1 base for V and 2 bases for J; bases not matched to a gene: 1. CDR3 sequence: CASSLGLAQETQYF. In nucleotides, the CDR3 is TGTGCCAGCAGCTTAGGACTAGCTCAAGAGACCCAGTACTTC.

The V and J genes are TRBV27 and TRBJ1-1; D is unclear. There are 14 residues in the CDR3. Trimming removed 0 bases at V and 1 base at J, with 6 bases between. Germline V gene data show CDR1 as MNHEY and CDR2 as SMNVEV (reference sequence). This chain's CDR3 is CASSLSAGNTEAFF. The CDR3 DNA follows: TGTGCCAGCAGTTTATCTGCGGGGAACACTGAAGCTTTCTTT.

The rearrangement links TRBV19 to TRBJ1-1; no clear D. Germline CDR1 and CDR2: LNHDA and SQIVND (reference sequence). V dropped 5 bases and J dropped 6 bases, with 13 bases sitting between them. The CDR3 runs to 13 residues. CDR3 nucleotide sequence: TGTGCCAGTAGTCCAGCGGAGACCGCTGAAGCTTTCTTT. Protein: CASSPAETAEAFF.

The chain links TRBV6-2 or TRBV6-3 to TRBJ2-7; 8 nucleotides align to TRBD2. With 2 bases clipped from V and 4 bases from J, the junction kept 22 bases outside the gene matches. The CDR3 extends over 20 amino acids. The V gene's germline CDR1 is MNHEY and CDR2 SVGEGT. The CDR3 region is CASSYIHLKLAVSGYYEQYF. Here the CDR3 DNA reads TGTGCCAGCAGTTACATACACCTTAAACTAGCGGTAAGCGGGTATTACGAGCAGTACTTC.

The chain couples TRBV28 to TRBJ1-4; 7 bases align to TRBD1. The V gene end was trimmed by 6 bases and the J gene end by 3 bases; junction bases not matched to a gene: 4. This CDR3 contains 14 residues. Germline CDR1 is MDHEN and CDR2 is SYDVKM. CDR3 loop: CASSTQGANEKLFF. The CDR3 DNA is TGTGCCAGCAGCACCCAGGGGGCTAATGAAAAACTGTTTTTT.

The V call is TRBV6-6, the J call TRBJ2-3, with TRBD2 identical over 14 bases. V gave up 5 bases and J gave up 5 bases; unmatched junction bases: 9. Germline CDR1 MNHNY, CDR2 SVGAGI (reference sequence). The length of the CDR3 is 17 residues. The CDR3 DNA reads TGTGCCAGCAGTCGGCGACTAGCGGGAGGGCCAATAGATACGCAGTATTTT. As protein: CASSRRLAGGPIDTQYF.

The rearrangement links TRBV6-5 to TRBJ1-3, with D unresolved. There are 15 residues in the CDR3. The ends were cut back, 5 bases at V and 1 base at J, with 12 bases in the middle. CDR1 is MNHEY, CDR2 SVGAGI, per germline. CDR3 protein: CASSREVDSGNTIYF. The CDR3 region has the DNA TGTGCCAGCAGTCGGGAGGTGGATTCTGGAAACACCATATATTTT.

The chain uses TRBV4-2 and TRBJ2-7; the match to TRBD1 covers 7 bases. The CDR3 runs to 16 residues. J gave up 0 bases and V 3 bases, and 8 bases lay outside the gene matches. Germline V CDR1 and CDR2: LGHNA, YNFKEQ. The CDR3: CASSQGQSGTSYEQYF. The DNA for the CDR3 is TGTGCCAGCAGCCAGGGACAGTCGGGGACCTCCTACGAGCAGTACTTC.

The chain recombines TRBV2 with TRBJ2-7, with 8 bases matching TRBD1. With V trimmed by 1 base and J by 5 bases, 7 bases remained unmatched. In germline, CDR1 is SNHLY, CDR2 FYNNEI. The CDR3 length is 15 residues. The CDR3 spells CASSEVRTGTHEQYF. CDR3 DNA: TGTGCCAGCAGTGAAGTTCGGACAGGGACCCACGAGCAGTACTTC.

This clone came up a few times. This chain connects TRBV5-6 to TRBJ2-3; 12 bases line up with TRBD2. The CDR3 covers 17 residues. Germline-derived CDR1 and CDR2 are SGHDT and YYEEEE. The junction had 10 bases not matched to a gene; V was cut back by 4 bases and J by 4 bases. CDR3 DNA: TGTGCCAGCAGCCGACGACTAGCGGGAGACGTGGCAGATACGCAGTATTTT. Amino acids: CASSRRLAGDVADTQYF. Complete variable domain (other parts from reference TRBV5-6 and TRBJ2-3): DAGVTQSPTHLIKTRGQQVTLRCSPKSGHDTVSWYQQALGQGPQFIFQYYEEEERQRGNFPDRFSGHQFPNYSSELNVNALLLGDSALYLCASSRRLAGDVADTQYFGPGTRLTVL.

The rearrangement joins TRBV6-5 to TRBJ1-1; D call uncertain. From germline, CDR1 is MNHEY and CDR2 SVGAGI. V dropped 10 bases and J dropped 1 base, with 13 bases sitting between them. The CDR3 consists of 13 residues. The CDR3 DNA follows: TGTGCCACGAGGCGGAGTCAGAACACTGAAGCTTTCTTT. It yields the protein CATRRSQNTEAFF.